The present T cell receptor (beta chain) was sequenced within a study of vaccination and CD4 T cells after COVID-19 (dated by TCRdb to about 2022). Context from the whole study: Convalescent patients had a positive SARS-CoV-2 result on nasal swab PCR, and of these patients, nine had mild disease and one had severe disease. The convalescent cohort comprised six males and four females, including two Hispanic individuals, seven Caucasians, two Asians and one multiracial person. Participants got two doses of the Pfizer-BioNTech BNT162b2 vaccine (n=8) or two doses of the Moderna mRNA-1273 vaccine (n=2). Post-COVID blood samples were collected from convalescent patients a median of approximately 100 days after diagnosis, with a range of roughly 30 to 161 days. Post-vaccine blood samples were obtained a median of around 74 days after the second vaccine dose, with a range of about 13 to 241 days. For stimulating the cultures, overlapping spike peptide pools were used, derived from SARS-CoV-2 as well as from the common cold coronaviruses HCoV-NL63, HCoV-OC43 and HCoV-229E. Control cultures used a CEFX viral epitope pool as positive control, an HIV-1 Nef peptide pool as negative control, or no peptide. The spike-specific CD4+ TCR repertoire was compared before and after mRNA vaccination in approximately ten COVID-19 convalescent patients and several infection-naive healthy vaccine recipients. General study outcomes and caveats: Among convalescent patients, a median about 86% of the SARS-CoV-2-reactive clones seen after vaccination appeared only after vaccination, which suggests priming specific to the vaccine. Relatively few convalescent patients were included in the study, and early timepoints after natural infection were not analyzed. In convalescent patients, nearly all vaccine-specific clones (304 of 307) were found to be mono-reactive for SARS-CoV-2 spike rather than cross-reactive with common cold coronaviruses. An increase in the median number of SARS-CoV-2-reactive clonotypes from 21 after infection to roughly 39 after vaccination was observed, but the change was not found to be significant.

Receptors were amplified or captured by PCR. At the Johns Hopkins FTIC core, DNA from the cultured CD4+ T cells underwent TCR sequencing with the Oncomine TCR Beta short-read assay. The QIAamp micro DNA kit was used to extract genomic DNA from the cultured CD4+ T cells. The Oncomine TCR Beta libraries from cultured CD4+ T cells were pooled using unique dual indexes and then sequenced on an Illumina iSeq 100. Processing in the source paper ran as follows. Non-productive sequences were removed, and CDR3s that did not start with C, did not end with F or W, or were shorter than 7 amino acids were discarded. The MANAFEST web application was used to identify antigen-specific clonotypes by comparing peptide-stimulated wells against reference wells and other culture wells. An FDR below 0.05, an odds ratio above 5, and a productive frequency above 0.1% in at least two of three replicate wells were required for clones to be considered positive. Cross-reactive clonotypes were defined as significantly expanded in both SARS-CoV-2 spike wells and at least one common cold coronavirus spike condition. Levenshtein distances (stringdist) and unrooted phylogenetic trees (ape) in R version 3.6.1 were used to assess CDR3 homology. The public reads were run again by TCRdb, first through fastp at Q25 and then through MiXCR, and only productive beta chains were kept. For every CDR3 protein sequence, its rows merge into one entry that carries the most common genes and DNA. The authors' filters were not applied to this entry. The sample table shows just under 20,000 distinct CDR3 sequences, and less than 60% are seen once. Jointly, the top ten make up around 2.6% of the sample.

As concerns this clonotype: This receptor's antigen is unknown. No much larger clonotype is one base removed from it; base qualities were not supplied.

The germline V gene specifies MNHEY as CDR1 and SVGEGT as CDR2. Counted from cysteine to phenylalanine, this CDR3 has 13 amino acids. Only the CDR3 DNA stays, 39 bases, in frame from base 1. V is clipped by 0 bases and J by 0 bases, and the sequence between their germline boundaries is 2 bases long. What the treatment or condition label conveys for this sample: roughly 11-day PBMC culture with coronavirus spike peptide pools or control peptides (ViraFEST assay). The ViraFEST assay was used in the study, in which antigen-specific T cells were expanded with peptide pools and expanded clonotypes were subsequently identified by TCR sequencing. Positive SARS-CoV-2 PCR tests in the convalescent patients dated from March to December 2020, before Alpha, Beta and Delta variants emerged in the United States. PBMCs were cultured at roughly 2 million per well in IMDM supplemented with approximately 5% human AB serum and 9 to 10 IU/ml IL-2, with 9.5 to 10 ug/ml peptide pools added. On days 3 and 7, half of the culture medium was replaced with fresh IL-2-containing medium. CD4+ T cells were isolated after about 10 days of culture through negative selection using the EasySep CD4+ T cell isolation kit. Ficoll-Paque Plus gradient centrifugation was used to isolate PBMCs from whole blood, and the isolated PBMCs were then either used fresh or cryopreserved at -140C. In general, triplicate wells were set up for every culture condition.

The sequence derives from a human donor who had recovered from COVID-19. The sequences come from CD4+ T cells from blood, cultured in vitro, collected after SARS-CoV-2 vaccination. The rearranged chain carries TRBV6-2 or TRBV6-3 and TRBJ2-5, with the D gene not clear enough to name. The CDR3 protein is CASSYSHQETQYF. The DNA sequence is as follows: TGTGCCAGCAGTTACTCGCACCAAGAGACCCAGTACTTC.